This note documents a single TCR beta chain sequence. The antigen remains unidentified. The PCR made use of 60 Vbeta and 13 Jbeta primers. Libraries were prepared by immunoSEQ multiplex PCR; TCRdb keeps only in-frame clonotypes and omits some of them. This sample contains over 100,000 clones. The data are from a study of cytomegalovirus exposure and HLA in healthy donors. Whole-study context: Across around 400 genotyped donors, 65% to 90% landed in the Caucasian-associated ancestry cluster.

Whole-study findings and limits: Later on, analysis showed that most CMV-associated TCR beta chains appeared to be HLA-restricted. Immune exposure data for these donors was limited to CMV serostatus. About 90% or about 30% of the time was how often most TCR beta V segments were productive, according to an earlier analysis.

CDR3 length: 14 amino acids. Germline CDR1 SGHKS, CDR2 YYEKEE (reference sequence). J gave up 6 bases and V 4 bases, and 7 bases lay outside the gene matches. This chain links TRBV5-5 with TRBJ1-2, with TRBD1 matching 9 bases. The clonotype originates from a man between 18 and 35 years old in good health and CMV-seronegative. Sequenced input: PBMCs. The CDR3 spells CASSNRDRVHGYTF. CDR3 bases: TGTGCCAGCAGCAACCGGGACAGGGTCCATGGCTACACCTTC.